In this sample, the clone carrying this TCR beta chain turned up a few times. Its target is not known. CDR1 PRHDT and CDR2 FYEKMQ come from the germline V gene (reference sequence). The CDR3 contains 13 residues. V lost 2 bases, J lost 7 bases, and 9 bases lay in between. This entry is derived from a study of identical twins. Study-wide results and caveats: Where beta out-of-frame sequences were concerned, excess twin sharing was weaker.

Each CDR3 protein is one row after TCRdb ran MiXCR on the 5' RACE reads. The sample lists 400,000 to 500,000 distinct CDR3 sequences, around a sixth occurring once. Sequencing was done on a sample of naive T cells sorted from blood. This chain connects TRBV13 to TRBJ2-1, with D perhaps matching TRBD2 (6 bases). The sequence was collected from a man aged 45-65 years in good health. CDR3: CASSLRLENEQFF. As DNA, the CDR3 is TGTGCCAGCAGCTTAAGACTAGAGAATGAGCAGTTCTTC.